This T cell receptor (beta chain) originates from a study of beta chain features in type 1 diabetes (dated by TCRdb to about 2018). Broadly, across the study: Mean age, gender distribution, total cell number and subset yield did not differ between patients and healthy donors. A total of 100 million to 110 million sorted cells were examined across all samples, and a strong correlation was observed between cell number per subset and RNA yield. Naive and central memory subsets were obtained from all 30 or so donors, but regulatory and stem cell-like memory subsets were isolated from only 8 patients and roughly eight healthy donors. In the study, TCRB repertoires of sorted circulating CD4+ T cell subsets from recently diagnosed type 1 diabetes patients were compared with those of matched healthy donors. Beyond this particular receptor, the publication reports: Sequencing cDNA rather than genomic DNA could over-represent highly expressing activated cells, although activation and CD3 levels did not differ between groups. Naive, central memory and regulatory TCRB repertoires appeared to be more similar among patients than among healthy donors. Fewer insertions and more nucleotide deletions at VDJ recombination sites were observed in patients with type 1 diabetes, implying thymic rearrangement abnormalities. PCR may preferentially amplify shorter templates, but because patient and control samples were amplified and corrected together, any resulting skew would affect both groups equally. Because the HLA sub-analyses included only small numbers of individuals, any influence of HLA type on TCRB rearrangement was left unresolved. In all four CD4+ subsets, TCRB CDR3 length was moderately but significantly shorter in type 1 diabetes patients.

The entire amount of isolated RNA was reverse transcribed using the High Capacity cDNA Reverse Transcription Kit, so the sequenced TCRB transcripts were expressed ones. Deep immunoSEQ sequencing was performed on naive, central memory and regulatory T cell samples, with an average of roughly 3.5 million total reads per sample. After sorted cells were lysed in RLT buffer, RNA was extracted with DNase-treated RNeasy Micro or Mini kits, with the choice depending on cell number. Each cell subset was processed on its own to prevent cross-contamination, while patient and healthy donor samples were processed together. Using the immunoSEQ multiplex PCR, TCRB sequences were amplified from cDNA into 87-bp fragments spanning the CDR3 region. Sequencing of the amplicons was done on the Illumina HiSeq platform. The authors' analysis ran thus. PCR bias was computationally corrected using synthetic template baselines, reads within Hamming distance 2 were collapsed, and singletons that could not be merged were discarded. Reads were aligned against IMGT to assign V, D and J genes, CDR3 length and insertions or deletions at six rearrangement sites. Within each subset, clonotype counts were normalized to sorted cell number, and only after that were true diversity and Gini coefficients computed with the tcR R package. Repertoire sharing was quantified using the overlap coefficient calculated on TCRB nucleotide sequences. Out-of-frame TCRB sequences from naive cells were analyzed as a proxy for the pre-selection repertoire. TCRdb carries this immuneACCESS record with in-frame sequences only. Its versions omit some clonotypes, under half of them owing to an unresolved V gene in the studies checked, with the rest unexplained. That table furnishes V, J and clone size, whereas the DNA furnished D and trimming. This sample has under 400,000 clones in its table, and 20% of those were observed once. The ten largest clones take up approximately 0.046% of the sample.

Each donor gave one peripheral blood draw, averaging roughly 120 mL, which was collected into heparinised tubes. A BD FACSAria II was used to sort naive, central memory, regulatory and stem cell-like memory CD4+ T cells with a panel that included CD45RO, CCR7, CD25, CD127, CD95 and CD27. All sorted populations exceeded 95% purity. PBMCs were isolated immediately by Lymphoprep density gradient centrifugation and stained directly without culture. To minimize batch effects, samples were stained and sorted in pairs, one healthy donor with one patient per experiment. Germline trimming amounts to 4 bases on V and 9 bases on J, with 13 as the count of junction bases outside the gene matches. Reading from cysteine to phenylalanine, the CDR3 counts 17 amino acids. Only the CDR3 region is kept as DNA, spanning 51 bases read in frame from base 1. The germline V gene (reference sequence) supplies CDR1 SEHNR and CDR2 FQNEAQ.

Turning to this clone: Its antigen specificity is not known. The input lacks base qualities; no much larger clone sits a single base away.

This clonotype originated in a woman under 30 in good health. The chain uses TRBV7-9 and TRBJ1-6; 9 junctional bases match TRBD1. The specimen was naive CD4+ T cells from blood. The cell subset or site label for this specimen denotes: true naive CD4+ T cells. The CDR3 region: CASSSIWTGVLGSPLHF. The sequence in DNA is TGTGCCAGCAGCTCTATTTGGACAGGGGTTCTTGGTTCACCCCTCCACTTT.